The rows below give T cell receptor beta chains drawn from one sample of a study of blood T cell repertoires in COVID-19. Sequencing was performed with immunoSEQ multiplex PCR; in TCRdb, only in-frame clones are kept and a portion is missing. The repertoire holds more than 50,000 clones, with roughly 85% as singletons. Input material: peripheral blood. The receptor source for this set is a human donor in a cohort sampled during active COVID-19. Each CDR3 is given with its conserved first and last residue. The order of the fields is D gene, V gene, CDR3 protein. D genes are given only for firm matches.

>TRBD1|TRBV6-5
CASSYNDRVVQETQYF
>TRBD2|TRBV20-1
CSASSGGLSTDTQYF
>NA|TRBV5-4
CASSRGSRSSYNSPLHF
>TRBD2|TRBV19
CAGGGTSTDTQYF
>TRBD2|TRBV6-2/TRBV6-3
CASSYPIAGEGETQYF
>TRBD1|TRBV3-1/TRBV3-2
CASSQVQGADGYTF
>NA|TRBV7-2
CASSWRAGGFVDTEAFF
>NA|TRBV7-2
CASSTQTATNEKLFF
>NA|TRBV28
CASSSTASNYGYTF
>NA|TRBV5-8
CASSPGLDSGNTGELFF
>TRBD2|TRBV7-8
CASSPSGGRSSYEQYF
>NA|TRBV14
CASSQGPGGTDTQYF
>NA|TRBV7-9
CASSLGAGWSTDTQYF
>TRBD1|TRBV6-5
CASSYAGTGGDQPQHF
>NA|TRBV19
CASSIGVIGQLQSPLHF
>NA|TRBV11-2
CASSLAGNNEQFF
>NA|TRBV27
CASSLSRGDRNTIYF
>NA|TRBV11-2
CASGGYEQYF
>TRBD2|TRBV29-1
CSVVGPSGETGELFF
>NA|TRBV4-1
CASSQLIDWNTEAFF
>NA|TRBV4-3
CASSQGRVRGGELFF
>TRBD2|TRBV24-1
CATSDGRTYEQYF
>NA|TRBV4-2
CASSQVMTSGTEAFF